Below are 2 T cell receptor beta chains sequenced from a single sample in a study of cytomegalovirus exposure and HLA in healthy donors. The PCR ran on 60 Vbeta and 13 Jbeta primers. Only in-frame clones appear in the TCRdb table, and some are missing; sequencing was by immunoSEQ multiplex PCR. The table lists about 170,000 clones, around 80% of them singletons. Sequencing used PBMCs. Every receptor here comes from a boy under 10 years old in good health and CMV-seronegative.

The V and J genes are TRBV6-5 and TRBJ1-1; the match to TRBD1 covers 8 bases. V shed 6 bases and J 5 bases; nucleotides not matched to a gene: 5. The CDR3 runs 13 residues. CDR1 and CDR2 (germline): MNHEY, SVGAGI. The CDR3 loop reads CASSRDRLTEAFF. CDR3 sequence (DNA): TGTGCCAGCAGCCGGGACAGGCTGACTGAAGCTTTCTTT.

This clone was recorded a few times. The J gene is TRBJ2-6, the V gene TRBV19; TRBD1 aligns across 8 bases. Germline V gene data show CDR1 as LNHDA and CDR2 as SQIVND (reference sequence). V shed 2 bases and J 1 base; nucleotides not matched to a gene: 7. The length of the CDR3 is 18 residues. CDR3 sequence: CASSITGGISSGANVLTF. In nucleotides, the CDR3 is TGTGCCAGTAGTATAACAGGGGGGATTTCATCTGGGGCCAACGTCCTGACTTTC.